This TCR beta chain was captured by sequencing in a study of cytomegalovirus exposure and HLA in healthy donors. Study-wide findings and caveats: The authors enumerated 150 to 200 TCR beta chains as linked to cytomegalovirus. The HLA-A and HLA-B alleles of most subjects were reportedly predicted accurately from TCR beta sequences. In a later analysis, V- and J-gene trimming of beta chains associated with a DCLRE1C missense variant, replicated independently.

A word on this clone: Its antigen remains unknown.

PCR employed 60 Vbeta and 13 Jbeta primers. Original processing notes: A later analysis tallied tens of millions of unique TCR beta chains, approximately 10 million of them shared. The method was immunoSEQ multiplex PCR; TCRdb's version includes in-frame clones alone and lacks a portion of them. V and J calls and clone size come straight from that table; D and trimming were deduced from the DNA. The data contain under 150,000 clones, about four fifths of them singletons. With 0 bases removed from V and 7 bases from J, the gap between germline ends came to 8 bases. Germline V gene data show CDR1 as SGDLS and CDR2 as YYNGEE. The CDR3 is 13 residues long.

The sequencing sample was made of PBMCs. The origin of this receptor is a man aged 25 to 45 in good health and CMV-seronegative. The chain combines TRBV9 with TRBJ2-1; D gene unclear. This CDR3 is CASSVVASNEQFF. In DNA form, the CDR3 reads TGTGCCAGCAGCGTAGTGGCATCGAATGAGCAGTTCTTC.